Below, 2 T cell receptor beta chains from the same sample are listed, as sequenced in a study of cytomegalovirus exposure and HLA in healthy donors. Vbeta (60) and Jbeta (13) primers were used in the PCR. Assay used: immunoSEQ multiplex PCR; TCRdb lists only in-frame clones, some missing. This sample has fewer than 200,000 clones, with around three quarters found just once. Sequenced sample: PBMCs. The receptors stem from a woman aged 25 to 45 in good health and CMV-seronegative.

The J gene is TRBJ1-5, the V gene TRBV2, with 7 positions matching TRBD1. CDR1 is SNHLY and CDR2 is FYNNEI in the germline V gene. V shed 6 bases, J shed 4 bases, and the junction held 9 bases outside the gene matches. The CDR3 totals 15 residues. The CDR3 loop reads CASSRTTGKNQPQHF. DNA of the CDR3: TGTGCCAGCAGCCGCACGACAGGGAAGAATCAGCCCCAGCATTTT.

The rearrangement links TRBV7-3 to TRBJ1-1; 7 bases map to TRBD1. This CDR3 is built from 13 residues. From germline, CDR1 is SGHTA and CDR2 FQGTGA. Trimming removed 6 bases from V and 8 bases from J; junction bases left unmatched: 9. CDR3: CASSKTRTGEAFF. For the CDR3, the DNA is TGTGCCAGCAGTAAGACCAGGACAGGCGAAGCTTTCTTT. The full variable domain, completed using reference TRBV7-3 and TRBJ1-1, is GAGVSQTPSNKVTEKGKYVELRCDPISGHTALYWYRQSLGQGPEFLIYFQGTGAADDSGLPNDRFFAVRPEGSVSTLKIQRTERGDSAVYLCASSKTRTGEAFFGQGTRLTVV.